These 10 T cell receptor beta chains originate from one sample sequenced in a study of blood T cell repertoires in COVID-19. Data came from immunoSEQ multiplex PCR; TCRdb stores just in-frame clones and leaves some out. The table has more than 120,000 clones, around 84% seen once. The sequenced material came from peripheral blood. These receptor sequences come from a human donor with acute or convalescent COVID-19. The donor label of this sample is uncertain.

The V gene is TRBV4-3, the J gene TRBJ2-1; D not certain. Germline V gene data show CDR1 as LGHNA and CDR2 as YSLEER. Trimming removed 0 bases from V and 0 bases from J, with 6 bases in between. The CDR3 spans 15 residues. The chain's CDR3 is CASSQEGYSYNEQFF. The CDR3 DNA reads TGCGCCAGCAGCCAAGAGGGCTACTCCTACAATGAGCAGTTCTTC.

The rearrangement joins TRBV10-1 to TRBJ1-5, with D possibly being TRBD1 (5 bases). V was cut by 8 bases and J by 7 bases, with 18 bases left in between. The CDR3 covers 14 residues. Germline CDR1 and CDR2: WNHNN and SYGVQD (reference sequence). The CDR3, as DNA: TGCGCCAGCTGGGGAGGGGAATTTCGCCAGCCCCAGCATTTT. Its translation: CASWGGEFRQPQHF.

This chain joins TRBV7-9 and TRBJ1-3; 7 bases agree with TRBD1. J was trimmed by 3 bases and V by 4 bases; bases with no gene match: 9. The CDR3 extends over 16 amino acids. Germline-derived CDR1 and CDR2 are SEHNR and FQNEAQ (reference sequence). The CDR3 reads CASSSDRQGLGNTIYF. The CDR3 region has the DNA TGTGCCAGCAGCTCGGACCGACAGGGCCTTGGAAACACCATATATTTT.

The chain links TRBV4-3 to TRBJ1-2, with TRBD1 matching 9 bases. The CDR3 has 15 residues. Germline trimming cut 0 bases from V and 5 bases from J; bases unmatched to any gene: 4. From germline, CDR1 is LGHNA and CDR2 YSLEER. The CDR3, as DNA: TGCGCCAGCAGCCAAGATCGGGGACAGGGTTATGGCTACACCTTC. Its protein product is CASSQDRGQGYGYTF.

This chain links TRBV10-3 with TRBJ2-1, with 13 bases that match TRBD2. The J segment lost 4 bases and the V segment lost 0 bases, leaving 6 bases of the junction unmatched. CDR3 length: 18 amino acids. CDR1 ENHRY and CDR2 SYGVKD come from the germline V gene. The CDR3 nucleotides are TGTGCCATCAGTGAGTCTTCACCGACTAGCGGGAGGTACAATGAGCAGTTCTTC. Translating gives CAISESSPTSGRYNEQFF.

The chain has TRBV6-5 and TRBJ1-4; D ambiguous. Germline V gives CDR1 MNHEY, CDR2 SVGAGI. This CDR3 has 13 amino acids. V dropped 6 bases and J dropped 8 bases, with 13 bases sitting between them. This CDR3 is CASRQSLTEKLFF. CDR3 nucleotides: TGTGCCAGCAGACAGAGCCTCACGGAAAAACTGTTTTTT.

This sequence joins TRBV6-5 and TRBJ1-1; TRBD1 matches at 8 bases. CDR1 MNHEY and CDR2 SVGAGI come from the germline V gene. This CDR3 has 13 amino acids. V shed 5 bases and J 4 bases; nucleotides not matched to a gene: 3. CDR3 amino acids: CASSNTGGTEAFF. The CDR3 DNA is TGTGCCAGCAGTAACACAGGGGGCACTGAAGCTTTCTTT.

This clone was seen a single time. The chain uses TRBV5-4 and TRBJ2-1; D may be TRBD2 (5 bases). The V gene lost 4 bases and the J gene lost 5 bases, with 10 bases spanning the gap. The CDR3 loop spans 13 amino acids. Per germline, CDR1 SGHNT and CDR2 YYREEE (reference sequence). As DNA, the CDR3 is TGTGCCAGCAGCAGGACTGAAAACAATGAGCAGTTCTTC. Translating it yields CASSRTENNEQFF.

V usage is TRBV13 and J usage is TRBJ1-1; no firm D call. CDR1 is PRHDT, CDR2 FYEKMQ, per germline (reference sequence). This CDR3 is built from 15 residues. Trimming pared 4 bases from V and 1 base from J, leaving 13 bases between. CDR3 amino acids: CASSSEYQANTEAFF. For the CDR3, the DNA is TGTGCCAGCAGCTCCGAGTACCAGGCGAACACTGAAGCTTTCTTT.

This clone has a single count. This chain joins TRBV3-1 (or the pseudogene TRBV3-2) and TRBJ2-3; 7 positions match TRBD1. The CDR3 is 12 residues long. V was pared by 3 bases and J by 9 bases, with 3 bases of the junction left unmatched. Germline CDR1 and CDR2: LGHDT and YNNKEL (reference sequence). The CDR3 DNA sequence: TGTGCCAGCAGCCAGACAGGGTTCACGCAGTATTTT. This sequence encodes CASSQTGFTQYF.